This T cell receptor beta chain was retrieved from a study of beta chain features in type 1 diabetes. Findings of the study overall: People with Type 1 diabetes carried modestly yet significantly shorter TCRB CDR3s in all four CD4+ subsets.

Germline V gives CDR1 MDHEN, CDR2 SYDVKM. The CDR3 is made up of 16 amino acids. The entirety of the isolated RNA underwent reverse transcription, so expressed TCRB transcripts were sequenced. The data were produced by immunoSEQ multiplex PCR, yet TCRdb's version contains in-frame clones alone and is incomplete. The table shows a few hundred thousand clones, with around 21% occurring only once. For this clone: The antigen remains unidentified. Mismatch with germline at one junction end may stem from a read error.

This clonotype originated in a woman aged 40 to 50 with type 1 diabetes. The sample consisted of naive CD4+ T cells from blood. This sequence joins TRBV28 and TRBJ2-1; the match to TRBD2 covers 12 bases. Written as DNA, the CDR3 is TGTGCCAGCAGTACACTAGCGGGGGGCTCCCACAATGAGCAGTTCTTC. Protein product: CASSTLAGGSHNEQFF.